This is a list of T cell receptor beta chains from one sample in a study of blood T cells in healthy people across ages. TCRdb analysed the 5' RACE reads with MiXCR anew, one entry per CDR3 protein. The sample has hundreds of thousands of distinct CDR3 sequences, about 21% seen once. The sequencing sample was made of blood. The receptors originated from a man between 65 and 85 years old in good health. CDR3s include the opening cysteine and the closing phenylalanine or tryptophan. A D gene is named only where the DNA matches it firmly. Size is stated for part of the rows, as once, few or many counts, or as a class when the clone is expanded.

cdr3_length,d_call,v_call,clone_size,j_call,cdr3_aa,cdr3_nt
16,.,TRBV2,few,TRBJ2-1,CASSEFVGVSYNEQFF,TGTGCCAGCAGTGAATTTGTGGGAGTCTCCTACAATGAGCAGTTCTTC
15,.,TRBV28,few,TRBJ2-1,CASRPPGLIFNEQFF,TGTGCCAGCAGGCCCCCGGGACTGATTTTCAATGAGCAGTTCTTC
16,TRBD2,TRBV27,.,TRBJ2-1,CASGSRGTSGMYEQFF,TGTGCCAGCGGTTCGAGAGGGACTAGCGGGATGTATGAGCAGTTCTTC
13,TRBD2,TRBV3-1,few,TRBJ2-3,CASSQKGGTRLSF,TGTGCCAGCAGCCAAAAGGGTGGGACTAGGCTTAGTTTT
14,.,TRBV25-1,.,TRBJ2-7,CAGSDDRRVYEQYF,TGTGCCGGCAGTGACGACAGGAGGGTATACGAGCAGTACTTC
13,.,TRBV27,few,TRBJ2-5,CASSLYRGGTQYF,TGTGCCAGCAGTTTATATAGAGGGGGGACCCAGTACTTC
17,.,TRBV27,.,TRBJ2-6,CASRLQGRGSGANVLTF,TGTGCCAGCCGACTCCAGGGTAGGGGCTCTGGGGCCAACGTCCTGACTTTC
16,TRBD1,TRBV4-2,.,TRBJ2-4,CASSQAGQVAKNIQYF,TGTGCCAGCAGCCAGGCCGGACAGGTAGCCAAAAACATTCAGTACTTC
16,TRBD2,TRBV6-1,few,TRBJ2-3,CASSEEVAGVTDTQYF,TGTGCCAGCAGTGAAGAGGTAGCGGGAGTGACAGATACGCAGTATTTT
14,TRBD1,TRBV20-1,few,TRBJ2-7,CSAPGQGTSYEQYF,TGCAGTGCCCCGGGACAGGGGACCTCCTACGAGCAGTACTTC
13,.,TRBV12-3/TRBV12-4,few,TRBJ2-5,CASSSPNAWEQYF,TGTGCCAGCAGTTCCCCGAACGCGTGGGAGCAGTACTTC
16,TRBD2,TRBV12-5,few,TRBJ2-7,CASGLVLSGSLAEQYF,TGTGCTAGTGGTTTGGTACTAAGCGGGAGCCTTGCCGAGCAGTACTTC
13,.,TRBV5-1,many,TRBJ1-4,CASSSGHDEKLFF,TGCGCCAGCAGTTCGGGACACGACGAAAAACTGTTTTTT
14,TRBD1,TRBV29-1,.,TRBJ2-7,CSVLTGTGEYEQYF,TGCAGCGTCCTCACCGGGACAGGGGAGTACGAGCAGTACTTC
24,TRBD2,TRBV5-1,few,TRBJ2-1,CASSVEGPQASGRVIPSSYNEQFF,TGCGCCAGCAGCGTGGAGGGACCTCAGGCTAGCGGGAGGGTCATACCCAGCTCCTACAATGAGCAGTTCTTC
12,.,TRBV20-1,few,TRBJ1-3,CSAPDRDNTIHF,TGCAGTGCTCCTGACCGGGATAACACCATACATTTT
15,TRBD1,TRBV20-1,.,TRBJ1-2,CSALVGTGGNYGYTF,TGCAGTGCTCTCGTTGGGACAGGGGGCAACTATGGCTACACCTTC
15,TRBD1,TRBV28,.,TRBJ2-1,CASNRPGQGLNEQFF,TGTGCCAGCAACCGCCCGGGACAGGGTTTGAATGAGCAGTTCTTC
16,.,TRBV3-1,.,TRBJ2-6,CASSQGPFSGANVLTF,TGTGCCAGCAGCCAAGGTCCGTTCTCTGGGGCCAACGTCCTGACTTTC
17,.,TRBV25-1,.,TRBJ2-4,CARPSGGGGLAKNIQYF,TGTGCCAGACCCTCGGGTGGGGGCGGGCTAGCCAAAAACATTCAGTACTTC
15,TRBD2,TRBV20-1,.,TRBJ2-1,CSAREISGAYNEQFF,TGCAGTGCTAGAGAGATTAGCGGGGCCTACAATGAGCAGTTCTTC
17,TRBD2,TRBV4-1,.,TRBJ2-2,CASRRNPGLGSTGELFF,TGCGCCAGCAGGCGAAACCCGGGACTAGGGAGCACCGGGGAGCTGTTTTTT
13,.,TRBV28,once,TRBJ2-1,CASRRGGKDEQFF,TGTGCCAGCAGAAGGGGGGGAAAGGATGAGCAGTTCTTC
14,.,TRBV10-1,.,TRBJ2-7,CASSPQGHAYEQYF,TGCGCCAGCAGTCCCCAAGGACACGCCTACGAGCAGTACTTC
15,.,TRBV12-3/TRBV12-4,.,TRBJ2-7,CASRGFSDRSYEQYF,TGTGCCAGCAGGGGCTTCAGCGACAGATCCTACGAGCAGTACTTC
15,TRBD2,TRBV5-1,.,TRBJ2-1,CASSWGLAIYNEQFF,TGCGCCAGCAGCTGGGGACTAGCGATCTACAATGAGCAGTTCTTC
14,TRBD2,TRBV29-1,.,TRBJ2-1,CSVEPSGNYNEQFF,TGCAGCGTTGAACCCAGCGGGAACTACAATGAGCAGTTCTTC
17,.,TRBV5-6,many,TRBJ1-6,CASSLLSFSGYNSPLHF,TGTGCCAGCAGCTTGTTGTCGTTCTCGGGGTATAATTCACCCCTCCACTTT
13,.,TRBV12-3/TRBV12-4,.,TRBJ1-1,CASRPRGLTEAFF,TGTGCCAGCAGACCTAGGGGTCTCACTGAAGCTTTCTTT
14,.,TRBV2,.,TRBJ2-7,CASSGTAYSYEQYF,TGTGCCAGCAGTGGGACAGCTTATTCCTACGAGCAGTACTTC
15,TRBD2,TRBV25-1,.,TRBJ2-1,CASSVGTSGRARQFF,TGTGCCAGCAGTGTAGGGACTAGCGGGAGGGCAAGGCAGTTCTTC
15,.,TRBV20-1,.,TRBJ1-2,CSASNSGNPTAGYTF,TGCAGTGCTAGTAACTCGGGGAATCCAACTGCGGGCTACACCTTC
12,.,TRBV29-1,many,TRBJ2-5,CSLNKGSETQYF,TGCAGCCTGAATAAGGGATCGGAGACCCAGTACTTC
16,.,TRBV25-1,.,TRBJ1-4,CASAQKDRDTDEKLFF,TGTGCCAGCGCCCAAAAAGACCGGGACACTGATGAAAAACTGTTTTTT
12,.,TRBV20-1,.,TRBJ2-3,CSAAAQFNTQYF,TGCAGTGCCGCCGCACAATTTAATACGCAGTATTTT
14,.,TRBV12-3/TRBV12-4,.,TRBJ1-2,CASSLRGLGYGYTF,TGTGCCAGCAGTTTAAGGGGTCTTGGCTATGGCTACACCTTC
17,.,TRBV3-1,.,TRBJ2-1,CASSQQSTGTYLNEQFF,TGTGCCAGCAGCCAACAAAGCACCGGGACCTACCTCAATGAGCAGTTCTTC
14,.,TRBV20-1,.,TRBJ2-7,CSARMGQGLKEQYF,TGCAGTGCTAGAATGGGACAAGGTTTAAAGGAGCAGTACTTC
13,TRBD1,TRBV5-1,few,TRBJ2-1,CASSFIQGGEQFF,TGCGCCAGCAGCTTTATACAGGGGGGTGAGCAGTTCTTC
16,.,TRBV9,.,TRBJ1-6,CASSAPGSSYNSPLHF,TGTGCCAGCAGCGCCCCCGGGAGCTCCTATAATTCACCCCTCCACTTT
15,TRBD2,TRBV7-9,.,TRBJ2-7,CASSLTSGSSNEQYF,TGTGCCAGCAGCTTAACTAGCGGGAGTTCAAACGAGCAGTACTTC
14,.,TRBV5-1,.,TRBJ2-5,CASSAGQKAVTQYF,TGCGCCAGCAGCGCGGGACAGAAGGCCGTGACCCAGTACTTC
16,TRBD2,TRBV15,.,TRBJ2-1,CATSRDLASGIDEQFF,TGTGCCACCAGCAGAGATTTGGCTAGCGGGATAGATGAGCAGTTCTTC
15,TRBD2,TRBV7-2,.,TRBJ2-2,CASSFQSGVTGELFF,TGTGCCAGCAGCTTCCAGAGCGGGGTTACCGGGGAGCTGTTTTTT
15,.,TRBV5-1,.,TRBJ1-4,CASSRDGKQNEKLFF,TGCGCCAGCAGCAGGGACGGCAAACAAAATGAAAAACTGTTTTTT
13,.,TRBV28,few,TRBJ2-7,CASSLPDSYEQYF,TGTGCCAGCAGTCTACCAGACAGCTACGAGCAGTACTTC
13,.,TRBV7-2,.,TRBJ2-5,CASSGGLAETQYF,TGTGCCAGCAGCGGGGGTCTAGCGGAGACCCAGTACTTC
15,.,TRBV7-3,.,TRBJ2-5,CASSWRGTNHETQYF,TGTGCCAGCAGCTGGAGAGGGACAAACCACGAGACCCAGTACTTC
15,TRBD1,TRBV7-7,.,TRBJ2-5,CASSLETGTLETQYF,TGTGCTAGCAGCTTAGAGACAGGGACCCTAGAGACCCAGTACTTC
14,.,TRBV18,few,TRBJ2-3,CASSPSGITDTQYF,TGTGCCAGCTCACCATCCGGAATCACAGATACGCAGTATTTT
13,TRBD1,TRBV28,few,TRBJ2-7,CASSDRGAYEQYF,TGTGCCAGCAGTGACAGGGGTGCCTACGAGCAGTACTTC
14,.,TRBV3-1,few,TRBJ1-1,CASSRDLWNTEAFF,TGTGCCAGCAGCCGAGATTTATGGAACACCGAAGCTTTCTTT
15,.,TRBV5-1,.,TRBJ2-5,CASSLGFGTKETQYF,TGCGCCAGCAGCTTGGGATTCGGGACGAAAGAGACCCAGTACTTC
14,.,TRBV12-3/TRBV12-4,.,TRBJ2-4,CASRGEEGSDIQYF,TGTGCCAGCAGAGGCGAAGAAGGGTCGGACATTCAGTACTTC
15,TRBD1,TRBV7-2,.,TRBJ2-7,CASSQGQGTTYEQYF,TGTGCCAGCAGCCAGGGACAGGGGACAACCTACGAGCAGTACTTC